This T cell receptor beta chain was identified in a study of regulatory T cells in long-lasting Graves disease. Overall study: Graves' patients, diagnosed recently, had received antithyroid drugs under 3 months.

TCR beta libraries were built with iRepertoire HTBI primers and Arm-PCR of CDR3 regions. How the authors handled the data: Among the samples, some 68 TRBV and 13 to 15 TRBJ segments were identified. Via MiXCR, TCRdb re-called the multiplex PCR reads, giving one row per CDR3 protein. In this record, the V and J calls reflect TCRdb's handling and not the investigators' own analysis. The sample lists about 620,000 distinct CDR3 sequences, around 17% occurring once. To note about this clonotype: What it binds is unknown.

V shed 2 bases and J shed 7 bases, with 12 bases lying between them. CDR3 length: 13 residues. CDR1 is SGHNT and CDR2 is YENEEA in the germline V gene. The time point was: newly diagnosed GD, antithyroid drugs for less than 3 months. Making the TCR library involved RNA that had been extracted from PBMCs. Study-wide points: Between persistent patients, roughly 2,600 public clonotypes were shared, exceeding the 800 to 1,000 shared between new patients.

This same sample was also taken into another study, of T cells in Graves' hyperthyroidism and ophthalmopathy. This second report adds: The HTBI primer set served for first-round RT-PCR of the TCR CDR3.

The sample in question was peripheral blood mononuclear cells (PBMCs), obtained at new diagnosis, from a patient treated with antithyroid drugs. V is TRBV11-3 and J is TRBJ2-7; possibly TRBD2 for D (5 bases). The sequence was obtained from a woman in her twenties or thirties with Graves disease. The CDR3 nucleotides read TGTGCCAGCAGCTTAAATCAGCCGGGGGAGCAGTACTTC. Translating it yields CASSLNQPGEQYF.